This T cell receptor beta chain was sequenced in a study of human T cells and chemical hapten exposure. This clonotype was observed a handful of times. Each CDR3 protein gets one entry after TCRdb re-called the RACE reads with MiXCR. Of fewer than 350,000 distinct CDR3 sequences listed, around 7.7% are singletons. Time point indicated: pre-sensitization, week 0. Treatment defined: therapeutic diphenylcyclopropenone sensitization with weekly scalp DPC. Trimming cost V 3 bases and J 1 base; bases outside gene matches: 3. CDR3 length: 15 amino acids. Germline V gives CDR1 SGHTA, CDR2 FQGTGA. The specimen was whole blood, collected in connection with sensitization to the hapten diphenylcyclopropenone (DPC). This clonotype was sampled from a man aged 18-30 years with alopecia areata. Some clones in this sample may be carry-over from other donors' samples. The V and J genes are TRBV7-3 and TRBJ1-1; 9 bases fit TRBD1. Written as DNA, the CDR3 is TGTGCCAGCAGCTTGCTGGACAGGGGGAACACTGAAGCTTTCTTT. It specifies CASSLLDRGNTEAFF.